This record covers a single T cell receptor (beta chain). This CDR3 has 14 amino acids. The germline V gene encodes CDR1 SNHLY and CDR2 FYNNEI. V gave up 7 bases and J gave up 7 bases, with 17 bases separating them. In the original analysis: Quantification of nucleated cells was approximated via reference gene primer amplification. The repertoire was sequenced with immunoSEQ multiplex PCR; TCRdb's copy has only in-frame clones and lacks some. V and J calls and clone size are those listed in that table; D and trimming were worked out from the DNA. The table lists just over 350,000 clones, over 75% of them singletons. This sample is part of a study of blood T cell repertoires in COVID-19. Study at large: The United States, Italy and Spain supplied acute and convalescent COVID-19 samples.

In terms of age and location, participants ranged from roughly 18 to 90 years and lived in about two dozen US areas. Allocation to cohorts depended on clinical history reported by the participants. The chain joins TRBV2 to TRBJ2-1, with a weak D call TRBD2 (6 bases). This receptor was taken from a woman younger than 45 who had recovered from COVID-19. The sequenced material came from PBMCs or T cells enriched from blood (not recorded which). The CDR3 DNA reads TGTGCCAGCATCCCCCTCGGGAGAGGGAATGAGCAGTTCTTC. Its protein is CASIPLGRGNEQFF.